The clone carrying this TCR beta chain was found a few times. This entry is derived from a study of blood T cells in healthy people across ages. For the second PCR, which ran for about 7 to 11 cycles, a sample-barcoded 5' primer and a J-beta primer mix were used. A single record per CDR3 protein comes from TCRdb applying MiXCR to the 5' RACE reads. The table records approximately 800,000 distinct CDR3 sequences, around 34% of them present only once. The receptor was derived from a man between 18 and 29 years old in good health. Sequences were obtained from blood.

CDR3 sequence: CASSLRGFTNANYGYTF. The CDR3 bases are TGTGCCAGCAGTCTACGGGGGTTCACCAATGCTAACTATGGCTACACCTTC. This chain connects TRBV12-3 or TRBV12-4 to TRBJ1-2, with a weak D call TRBD1 (5 bases). Trimming left V 5 bases short and J 0 bases short, with 19 bases between. The CDR3 is 17 residues long.